These 9 T cell receptor beta chains were all obtained from the same sample, sequenced in a study of Graves' ophthalmopathy and Graves' hyperthyroidism. RNA transcripts served as template for amplifying TCR beta CDR3 sequences. First-round RT-PCR relied on HTBI primers, and a second-round multiplex PCR came next. TCRdb called the multiplex PCR reads again in MiXCR, with one record for every CDR3 protein. The repertoire holds 500,000 to 800,000 distinct CDR3 sequences, with 35% to 50% as singletons. The sequencing sample was made of peripheral blood. These receptors were collected from an adult man with Graves' ophthalmopathy.

This clonotype was detected ten times or more. The V gene is TRBV4-1, the J gene TRBJ1-4; D gene uncertain. This CDR3 is built from 15 residues. The V end lost 3 bases, the J end lost 2 bases, and 10 bases lay between the germline ends. Germline CDR1 MGHRA, CDR2 YSYEKL. The CDR3: CASSQITDTNEKLFF. CDR3 nucleotides: TGCGCCAGCAGCCAGATAACAGATACTAATGAAAAACTGTTTTTT.

This clonotype was found many times. The CDR3 protein is CASSSWTGVSNQPQHF. The CDR3 bases are TGTGCCAGCAGCTCATGGACAGGAGTTAGCAATCAGCCCCAGCATTTT. The chain joins TRBV7-8 to TRBJ1-5; 7 bases line up with TRBD1. The CDR3 covers 16 residues. The germline V gene has CDR1 SGHVS and CDR2 FQNEAQ. Trimming at V came to 4 bases and at J to 0 bases, leaving 6 bases not matched to a gene.

This clonotype has only a few counts. The gene calls are TRBV11-2 and TRBJ2-2; D is perhaps TRBD1 (5 bases). CDR3 length equals 13 residues. Trimming shortened V by 5 bases and J by 6 bases, and 10 bases separated the two germline ends. Germline loops: CDR1 SGHAT, CDR2 FQNNGV. The CDR3 protein is CASSLQVPGELFF. The CDR3 region has the DNA TGTGCCAGCAGCCTACAGGTTCCCGGGGAGCTGTTTTTT.

This clonotype has at least ten counts. This chain uses TRBV12-3 or TRBV12-4 with TRBJ1-2, with a weak D call TRBD1 (5 bases). Trimming took 1 base from V and 4 from J, leaving 10 bases between them. The CDR3 is made up of 14 amino acids. The DNA of the CDR3 is TGTGCCAGCAGTTTAGTGGTTACAGGCTATGGCTACACCTTC. Translation gives CASSLVVTGYGYTF.

This clonotype was recorded many times. CDR3 nucleotide sequence: TGTGCCACCAGTGTTACTAGCGGGGGGAACACCGGGGAGCTGTTTTTT. It encodes CATSVTSGGNTGELFF. The chain joins TRBV24-1 to TRBJ2-2; 11 nucleotides align to TRBD2. The CDR3 is made up of 16 amino acids. V shed 5 bases and J 1 base; nucleotides not matched to a gene: 2. Per germline, CDR1 KGHDR and CDR2 SFDVKD.

This clonotype was observed a single time. A much larger clonotype is one base distant, so this may be a read error. V gene TRBV7-8 combines with J gene TRBJ2-5; 7 positions match TRBD2. The end of the DNA aligns better with TRBJ2-7, so the J call may be wrong. Per germline, CDR1 SGHVS and CDR2 FQNEAQ. The CDR3 loop spans 14 amino acids. The CDR3 reads CAGSSGHGGIEQYF. The DNA of the CDR3 is TGTGCCGGCAGTTCGGGCCACGGGGGGATCGAGCAGTACTTC.

This clonotype was detected only a few times. The chain employs TRBV6-4 and TRBJ2-7; D ambiguous. The V and J ends lost 2 bases and 0 bases respectively, with 5 bases between them. Germline V CDR1 and CDR2: MRHNA, SNTAGT. CDR3 length: 13 amino acids. The CDR3, as DNA: TGTGCCAGCAGTGACATACTCTCCTACGAGCAGTACTTC. Protein: CASSDILSYEQYF.

This clonotype showed up just a few times. The chain couples TRBV20-1 to TRBJ2-5, with 7 bases lining up with TRBD2. CDR1 and CDR2 (germline): DFQATT, SNEGSKA (reference sequence). CDR3 length: 16 residues. V dropped 3 bases and J dropped 1; count of bases not matched to a gene: 11. CDR3 bases: TGCAGTGCTAGTCGGCGGGGGTGGGGGTTCCAAGAGACCCAGTACTTC. The encoded protein is CSASRRGWGFQETQYF.

In this sample, this clonotype turned up many times. V usage is TRBV2 and J usage is TRBJ1-1, with D unresolved. CDR1 SNHLY and CDR2 FYNNEI come from the germline V gene. Trimming shortened V by 5 bases and J by 3 bases, and 13 bases separated the two germline ends. The CDR3 runs 14 residues. The DNA of the CDR3 is TGTGCCAGCAGTCGAAGGGAAAAGGACACTGAAGCTTTCTTT. Translated: CASSRREKDTEAFF.